This TCR beta chain was sequenced in a study of OX40 agonist ivuxolimab in advanced cancers. Background on the study: Checkpoint inhibitors had been given previously to about 38% of patients. Findings and limits, study-wide: At 0.1 to 3.0 mg/kg, clonal expansion of CD4+ and CD8+ blood T cells had occurred by week 6.

The table came from immunoSEQ multiplex PCR; TCRdb's copy has only in-frame clones and leaves some out. Among roughly 80,000 clones, roughly 90% were seen once, and the ten largest hold 0.55% to 0.7%. As to this clone: As yet, its antigen is unknown.

With 3 bases clipped from V and 5 bases from J, the junction kept 6 bases outside the gene matches. From germline, CDR1 is SGHRS and CDR2 YFSETQ. The CDR3 has 16 amino acids. Material: CD4+ or CD8+ T cells sorted from blood, obtained in a trial of the OX40 agonist ivuxolimab. The receptor's source is an adult with an advanced solid tumor such as melanoma, head and neck, liver or kidney cancer. The J gene is TRBJ2-1, the V gene TRBV5-1; 12 nucleotides line up with TRBD2. The CDR3 DNA follows: TGCGCCAGCAGCTACCGAGGACTAGCGGGAAACAATGAGCAGTTCTTC. Amino acid sequence: CASSYRGLAGNNEQFF.